The rows below give T cell receptor beta chains drawn from one sample of a study of T-cell reconstitution after alpha-beta-depleted transplantation in children. TCRdb analysed the PCR reads with MiXCR anew, one entry per CDR3 protein. The data contain fewer than 90,000 distinct CDR3 sequences, 7.3% of them singletons. Sequences were derived from PBMCs from the stem cell graft donor, sampled from the stem cell graft. Source of these receptors: a human donor who donated a stem cell graft to a child with acute lymphoblastic leukemia. Each CDR3 is given with its conserved first and last residue. The D gene is left open where the match is weak. Part of the rows lack a size; the others show once, few, many or a class for expanded clones.

abundance,d_gene,j_gene,v_gene,CDR3aa,CDR3nt
few,TRBD1,TRBJ2-2,TRBV25-1,CASSLRDREPGELFF,TGTGCCAGCAGTCTCCGGGACAGGGAGCCCGGGGAGCTGTTTTTT
many,-,TRBJ1-6,TRBV27,CASSFQGPSPLHF,TGTGCCAGCAGTTTCCAGGGACCTTCACCCCTCCACTTT
many,TRBD2,TRBJ2-7,TRBV4-2,CASSQGLAGEQYF,TGTGCCAGCAGCCAAGGACTAGCCGGCGAGCAGTACTTC
-,-,TRBJ2-3,TRBV19,CASSVGLNTDTQYF,TGTGCCAGTAGTGTGGGACTGAACACAGATACGCAGTATTTT
many,-,TRBJ2-7,TRBV27,CASSWRVGDEQYF,TGTGCCAGCAGTTGGCGGGTGGGGGACGAGCAGTACTTC
many,-,TRBJ2-1,TRBV4-3,CASSQDLGGINEQFF,TGCGCCAGCAGCCAAGATCTAGGGGGGATCAATGAGCAGTTCTTC
many,-,TRBJ1-5,TRBV7-2,CASSLWGAQVSNQPQHF,TGTGCCAGCAGCTTATGGGGGGCACAGGTTAGCAATCAGCCCCAGCATTTT
many,-,TRBJ2-2,TRBV5-1,CASSEVDGTYGDLFF,TGCGCCAGCAGCGAAGTAGACGGGACATACGGGGACCTGTTTTTT
many,-,TRBJ2-5,TRBV12-3/TRBV12-4,CASSFEGGETQYF,TGTGCCAGCAGTTTCGAGGGAGGAGAGACCCAGTACTTC
many,-,TRBJ2-1,TRBV20-1,CSATAGTAYNEQFF,TGCAGTGCCACTGCCGGGACCGCCTACAATGAGCAGTTCTTC
many,-,TRBJ1-5,TRBV12-3/TRBV12-4,CASSYGFTSNQPQHF,TGTGCCAGCAGTTATGGTTTTACTAGCAATCAGCCCCAGCATTTT
-,-,TRBJ2-5,TRBV19,CASSMQGIETQYF,TGTGCCAGTAGTATGCAAGGGATAGAGACCCAGTACTTC
-,TRBD2,TRBJ2-1,TRBV5-4,CASSLGLSGAYNEQFF,TGTGCCAGCAGCCTTGGACTAAGCGGGGCCTACAATGAGCAGTTCTTC
many,-,TRBJ2-7,TRBV4-1,CASSLEGAVDEQYF,TGCGCCAGCAGCCTGGAGGGGGCAGTCGACGAGCAGTACTTC
few,TRBD1,TRBJ2-2,TRBV6-5,CASSKGTGQGAGELFF,TGTGCCAGCAGTAAGGGCACGGGACAGGGGGCCGGGGAGCTGTTTTTT
few,TRBD2,TRBJ2-1,TRBV20-1,CSARDWDGTSGYNEQFF,TGCAGTGCTAGAGATTGGGACGGGACTAGCGGATACAATGAGCAGTTCTTC
many,TRBD1,TRBJ2-7,TRBV5-4,CASSRNRGDEQYF,TGTGCCAGCAGCAGAAACAGGGGCGACGAGCAGTACTTC
many,TRBD2,TRBJ2-1,TRBV7-8,CASSPPWDYNYNEQFF,TGTGCCAGCAGCCCCCCTTGGGACTACAACTACAATGAGCAGTTCTTC
medium-sized,-,TRBJ2-3,TRBV4-3,CASSQYPPGTTDTQYF,TGCGCCAGCAGCCAGTACCCCCCCGGGACCACAGATACGCAGTATTTT
many,-,TRBJ1-2,TRBV4-2,CASSQERLGGYTF,TGTGCCAGCAGCCAAGAGCGCCTAGGTGGCTACACCTTC
many,TRBD1,TRBJ2-7,TRBV29-1,CSVEKAGGTYEQYF,TGCAGCGTTGAAAAGGCAGGGGGAACCTACGAGCAGTACTTC
many,-,TRBJ1-5,TRBV20-1,CSASPPGPGNQPQHF,TGCAGTGCTAGTCCTCCAGGGCCGGGTAATCAGCCCCAGCATTTT
many,TRBD1,TRBJ1-4,TRBV7-9,CASSQGEYNEKLFF,TGTGCCAGCTCCCAGGGGGAGTATAATGAAAAACTGTTTTTT
many,-,TRBJ1-1,TRBV5-1,CASSWTWARDTEAFF,TGCGCCAGCAGCTGGACATGGGCACGGGACACTGAAGCTTTCTTT
many,TRBD1,TRBJ2-5,TRBV20-1,CSAREADRPQETQYF,TGCAGTGCTAGAGAGGCGGACAGGCCCCAAGAGACCCAGTACTTC
many,-,TRBJ2-7,TRBV3-1,CASSHTEDTTYEQYF,TGTGCCAGCAGCCACACCGAGGACACGACCTACGAGCAGTACTTC
many,-,TRBJ2-1,TRBV7-4,CASSPPGEDEQFF,TGTGCCAGCAGCCCCCCGGGGGAAGATGAGCAGTTCTTC
many,TRBD1,TRBJ2-7,TRBV10-3,CAISGDRTYEQYF,TGTGCCATCAGTGGGGACAGAACCTACGAGCAGTACTTC
-,-,TRBJ2-1,TRBV28,CASSFEDLGNEQFF,TGTGCCAGCAGTTTCGAGGATCTTGGGAATGAGCAGTTCTTC
many,TRBD1,TRBJ2-7,TRBV20-1,CCARATGTASYEQYF,TGCTGTGCTAGAGCCACCGGGACAGCCTCCTACGAGCAGTACTTC
many,TRBD2,TRBJ2-1,TRBV6-4,CASSDEPSGGVNEQFF,TGTGCCAGCAGTGACGAGCCTAGCGGGGGGGTCAATGAGCAGTTCTTC
few,-,TRBJ1-5,TRBV6-1,CASIGEWTANSNQPQHF,TGTGCCAGCATAGGGGAATGGACGGCGAATAGCAATCAGCCCCAGCATTTT
many,-,TRBJ2-1,TRBV20-1,CSAPGGASYYNEQFF,TGCAGTGCCCCTGGTGGGGCTAGCTACTACAATGAGCAGTTCTTC
many,-,TRBJ1-5,TRBV10-3,CAISERQLSNQPQHF,TGTGCCATCAGTGAGCGACAACTTAGCAATCAGCCCCAGCATTTT
many,-,TRBJ2-1,TRBV7-2,CASSLATGGRQWGNEQFF,TGTGCCAGCAGCTTAGCTACCGGAGGGCGACAATGGGGCAATGAGCAGTTCTTC
many,TRBD1,TRBJ1-5,TRBV7-2,CASIRPGQGSPEPQHF,TGTGCCAGCATCCGACCGGGACAGGGATCCCCAGAGCCCCAGCATTTT
few,TRBD2,TRBJ2-1,TRBV20-1,CSASKASGGTYNEQFF,TGCAGTGCTAGCAAGGCTAGCGGGGGCACCTACAATGAGCAGTTCTTC
-,TRBD2,TRBJ2-2,TRBV5-1,CASSLTSALNTGELFF,TGCGCCAGCAGCCTAACTAGCGCCCTGAACACCGGGGAGCTGTTTTTT
-,-,TRBJ2-5,TRBV3-1,CASSQESRFQETQYF,TGTGCCAGCAGCCAAGAATCCAGGTTCCAAGAGACCCAGTACTTC
many,-,TRBJ1-2,TRBV28,CASSNSRRYMGYTF,TGTGCCAGCAGTAACTCTCGACGCTATATGGGCTACACCTTC
many,-,TRBJ1-4,TRBV2,CASTWEAEKLFF,TGTGCCAGCACATGGGAGGCCGAAAAACTGTTTTTT
-,TRBD1,TRBJ1-2,TRBV6-2/TRBV6-3,CASGIGQGFYGYTF,TGTGCCAGCGGAATAGGACAGGGGTTCTATGGCTACACCTTC
many,TRBD1,TRBJ2-5,TRBV12-5,CASGFGDRDKETQYF,TGTGCTAGTGGTTTTGGAGACAGGGATAAAGAGACCCAGTACTTC
-,-,TRBJ2-2,TRBV6-6,CASFESWELFF,TGTGCCAGCTTCGAGAGTTGGGAGCTGTTTTTT
-,-,TRBJ2-7,TRBV9,CASSVGRGIDEQYF,TGTGCCAGCAGCGTAGGGAGGGGAATCGACGAGCAGTACTTC
few,-,TRBJ2-7,TRBV5-6,CASSLEGHLSSYEQYF,TGTGCCAGCAGCTTGGAGGGACATTTGAGCTCCTACGAGCAGTACTTC
many,-,TRBJ1-6,TRBV12-3/TRBV12-4,CAMETYNSPLHF,TGTGCCATGGAGACCTATAATTCACCCCTCCACTTT
few,-,TRBJ1-5,TRBV23-1,CASSPGAEDNQPQHF,TGCGCCAGCAGTCCGGGAGCCGAGGACAATCAGCCCCAGCATTTT
medium-sized,-,TRBJ2-2,TRBV12-3/TRBV12-4,CASSLSFLAGRRPNTGELFF,TGTGCCAGCAGTTTGTCATTCCTGGCGGGACGAAGACCGAACACCGGGGAGCTGTTTTTT
many,-,TRBJ2-1,TRBV5-1,CASSFSDSNEQFF,TGCGCCAGCAGCTTTTCCGACAGCAATGAGCAGTTCTTC
many,TRBD2,TRBJ2-3,TRBV7-6,CASSLRREGLTDTQYF,TGTGCCAGCAGCTTAAGGCGGGAGGGCCTTACAGATACGCAGTATTTT
many,-,TRBJ1-1,TRBV7-3,CASSRDTTTEAFF,TGTGCCAGCAGCCGGGACACCACCACTGAAGCTTTCTTT
many,-,TRBJ1-4,TRBV4-1,CASSQSRGATNEKLFF,TGCGCCAGCAGCCAAAGTCGAGGAGCCACTAATGAAAAACTGTTTTTT
many,-,TRBJ2-7,TRBV5-1,CASSSGLSYEQYF,TGCGCCAGCAGCTCGGGACTGTCCTACGAGCAGTACTTC
-,-,TRBJ2-1,TRBV28,CASIAQWNEQFF,TGTGCCAGCATTGCGCAGTGGAATGAGCAGTTCTTC
many,-,TRBJ1-1,TRBV20-1,CISGVPGNTEAFF,TGCATTTCCGGAGTGCCGGGAAACACTGAAGCTTTCTTT
many,TRBD1,TRBJ1-6,TRBV12-3/TRBV12-4,CASREQGSPNSPLHF,TGTGCCAGCAGGGAACAGGGGTCCCCTAATTCACCCCTCCACTTT